The clone carrying this TCR beta chain was seen more than once but under ten times. What it binds is unknown. One entry per CDR3 protein results from TCRdb running MiXCR on the reads. In the table there are around 800,000 distinct CDR3 sequences, roughly 33% of which are singletons. The data belong to a study of T cell repertoires in cytomegalovirus infection. Study-wide context: Recently described HLA-C-restricted plus well-studied HLA-B-restricted CMV epitopes were used. Matching HLA type, along with CMV infection, was indicated by public TCR beta signatures. General study findings and limits: Ex vivo, HLA-C-restricted CMV-specific TCR beta clonotypes prevailed over the rest of the response. Summed frequency of shared TCR beta families picked out CMV carriers who also had the relevant HLA.

The CDR3 length is 14 residues. With 5 bases removed from V and 1 base from J, the gap between germline ends came to 10 bases. Germline CDR1 MGHDK, CDR2 SYGVNS. Source: cultured CD8+ T cells from PBMCs, taken from culture after CMV antigen stimulation. The origin of this receptor is a human donor in good health (CMV status not recorded). Some clones in this sample may be carry-over from other donors' samples. The chain joins TRBV25-1 to TRBJ2-3, with D perhaps matching TRBD2 (6 bases). The CDR3 loop is CASSNGGRTDTQYF. CDR3 nucleotides: TGTGCCAGCAGTAACGGGGGACGCACAGATACGCAGTATTTT.